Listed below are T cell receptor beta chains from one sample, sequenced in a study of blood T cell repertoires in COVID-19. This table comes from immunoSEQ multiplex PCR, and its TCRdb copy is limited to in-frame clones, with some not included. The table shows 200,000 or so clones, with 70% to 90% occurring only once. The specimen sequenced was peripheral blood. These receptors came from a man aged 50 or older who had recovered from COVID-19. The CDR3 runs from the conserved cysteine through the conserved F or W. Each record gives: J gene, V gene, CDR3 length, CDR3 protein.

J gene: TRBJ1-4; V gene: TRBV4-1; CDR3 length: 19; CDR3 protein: CASSQDPRQGTSTNEKLFF
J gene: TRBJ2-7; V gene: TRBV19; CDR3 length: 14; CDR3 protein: CASSIGTGSYEQYF
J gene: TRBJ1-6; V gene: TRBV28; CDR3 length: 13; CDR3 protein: CASNEQGAALIDF
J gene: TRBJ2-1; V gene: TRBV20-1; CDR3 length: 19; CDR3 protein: CSASSGTSGRDLRYNEQFF
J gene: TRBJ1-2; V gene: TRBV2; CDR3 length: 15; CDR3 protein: CASSVGQGVLQGYTF
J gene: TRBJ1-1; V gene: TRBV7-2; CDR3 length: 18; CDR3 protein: CASSLGRGGGLRNTEAFF
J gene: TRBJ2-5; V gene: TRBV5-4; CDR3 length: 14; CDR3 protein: CASSLVVGGETQYF
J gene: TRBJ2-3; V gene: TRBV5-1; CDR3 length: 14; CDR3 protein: CASSPDRATDTQYF
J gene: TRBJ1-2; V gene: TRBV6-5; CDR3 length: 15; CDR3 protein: CASSWGTGAGYGYTF
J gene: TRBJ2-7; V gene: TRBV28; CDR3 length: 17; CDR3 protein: CASSLVQGGRSFYEQYF
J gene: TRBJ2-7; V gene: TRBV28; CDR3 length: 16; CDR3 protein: CAASTSGRAEVDEQYF
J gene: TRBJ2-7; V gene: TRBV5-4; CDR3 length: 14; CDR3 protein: CASSLAPSRYEQYF
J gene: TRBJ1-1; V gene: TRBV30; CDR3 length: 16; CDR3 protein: CAWSQDRLKAKTEAFF
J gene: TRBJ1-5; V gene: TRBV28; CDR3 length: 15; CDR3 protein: CASSSGTGVSQPQHF
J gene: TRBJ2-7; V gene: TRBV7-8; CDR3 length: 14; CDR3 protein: CASSETWSSSEQYF
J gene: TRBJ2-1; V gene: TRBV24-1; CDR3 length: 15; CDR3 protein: CATSDPTGGRNEQFF
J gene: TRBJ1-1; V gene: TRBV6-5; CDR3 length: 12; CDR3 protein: CASSNDRAEAFF
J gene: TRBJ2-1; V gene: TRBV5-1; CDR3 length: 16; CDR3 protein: CASVPTSGPQHYEQFF
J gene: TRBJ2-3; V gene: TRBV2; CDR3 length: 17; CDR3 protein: CASSENPPTVPTDTQYF
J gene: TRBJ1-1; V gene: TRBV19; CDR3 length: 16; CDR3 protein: CASSITGIATYTEAFF
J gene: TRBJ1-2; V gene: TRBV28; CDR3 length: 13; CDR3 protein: CASTRGLTLGYTF
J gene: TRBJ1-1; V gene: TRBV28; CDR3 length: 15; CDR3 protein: CASLRSERGGGEAFF
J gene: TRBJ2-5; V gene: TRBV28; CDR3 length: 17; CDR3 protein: CASSPPRLATRRETQYF
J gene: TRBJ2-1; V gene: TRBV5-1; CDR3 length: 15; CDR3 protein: CASSEAGAWEHEQFF
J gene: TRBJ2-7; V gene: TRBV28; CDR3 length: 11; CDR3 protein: CATFGGHEQYF
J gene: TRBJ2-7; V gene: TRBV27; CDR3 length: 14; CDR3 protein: CASSPGQGGYEQYF
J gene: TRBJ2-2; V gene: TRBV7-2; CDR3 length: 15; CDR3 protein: CASSLVGTSPGELFF
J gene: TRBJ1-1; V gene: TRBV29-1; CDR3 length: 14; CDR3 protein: CSVDRPLGSAEAFF
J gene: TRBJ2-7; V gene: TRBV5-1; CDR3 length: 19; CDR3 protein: CASSLGLAGVESRPYEQYF
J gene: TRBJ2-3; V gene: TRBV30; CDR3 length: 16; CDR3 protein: CAWSTWTSGDTDTQYF